This T cell receptor beta chain appears in the sequencing data of a study of T cell repertoires in cytomegalovirus infection. Study overall: CMV epitopes, recently identified HLA-C-restricted and well-studied HLA-B-restricted, were used. Shared public TCR beta signatures pointed to both CMV infection and a matching HLA type. General study points: Adding up the frequency of public TCR beta families identified people who carried CMV plus the relevant HLA. In two of eight donors, the top clonotype was HLA-C-restricted CMV-specific.

This CDR3 is 15 amino acids long. The germline V gene has CDR1 SGDLS and CDR2 YYNGEE. V was trimmed by 3 bases and J by 2 bases, leaving 13 bases between them. TCRdb passed the reads through MiXCR, listing each CDR3 protein once. The sample holds some 920,000 distinct CDR3 sequences, approximately 33% seen once. As for this clonotype: Its antigen is not identified.

The input for sequencing was cultured CD8+ T cells from PBMCs, taken from culture after CMV antigen stimulation. The V and J genes are TRBV9 and TRBJ2-3; the D gene is possibly TRBD2 (6 bases). This receptor was identified in a human donor in good health (CMV status not recorded). Some clones in this sample may be carry-over from other donors' samples. This CDR3 is CASSAGTFNTDTQYF. The CDR3 region has the DNA TGTGCCAGCAGCGCCGGGACTTTCAACACAGATACGCAGTATTTT.